This entry features one T cell receptor beta chain sequence. Its antigen remains unidentified. Each bulk PBMC sample had around 360 ng DNA loaded. Using immunoSEQ multiplex PCR, the repertoire was profiled, and TCRdb retains in-frame clones only, with some absent. The repertoire consists of 8,500 to 14,000 clones, with about 92% occurring once and the leading ten covering about 25%. The sample originates from a study of blood T cell dynamics during melanoma immunotherapy. Study as a whole: Patients with metastatic melanoma got pembrolizumab or nivolumab-ipilimumab as first-line care. Points from the study as a whole: PBMC repertoires of eventual disease-control patients split at W3 into clonality or diversity gains.

The sample's time point: week 3, after first cycle of checkpoint inhibitor. Response was assessed by RECIST 1.1 at 12 weeks, except a couple of rapid progressors. Sequences were derived from blood, sampled from a patient treated with checkpoint blockade. This clonotype was obtained from a human donor with melanoma.

CDR3 sequence: CASSIYPTPYEQYF. The CDR3 nucleotides are TGTGCCAGTAGTATCTATCCTACCCCCTACGAGCAGTACTTC. This rearrangement joins TRBV19 to TRBJ2-7; D gene uncertain. Germline V CDR1 and CDR2: LNHDA, SQIVND (reference sequence). This CDR3 spans 14 amino acids. The V end was cut by 3 bases, the J end by 2 bases, with 11 bases between.